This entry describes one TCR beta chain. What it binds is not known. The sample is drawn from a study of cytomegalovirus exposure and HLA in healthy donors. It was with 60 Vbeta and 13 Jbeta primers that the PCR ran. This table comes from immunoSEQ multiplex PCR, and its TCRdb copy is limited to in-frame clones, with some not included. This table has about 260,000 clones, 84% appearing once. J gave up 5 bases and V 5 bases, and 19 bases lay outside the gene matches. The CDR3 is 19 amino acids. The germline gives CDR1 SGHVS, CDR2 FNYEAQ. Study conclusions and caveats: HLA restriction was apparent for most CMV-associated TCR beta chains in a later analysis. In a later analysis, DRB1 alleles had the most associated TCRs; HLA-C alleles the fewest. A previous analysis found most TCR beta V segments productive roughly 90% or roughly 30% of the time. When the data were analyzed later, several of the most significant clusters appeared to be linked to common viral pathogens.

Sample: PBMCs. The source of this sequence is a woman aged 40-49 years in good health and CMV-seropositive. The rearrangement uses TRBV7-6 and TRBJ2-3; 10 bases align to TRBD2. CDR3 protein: CASSQGTGASGSPIDTQYF. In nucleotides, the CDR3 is TGTGCCAGCAGCCAAGGGACTGGGGCTAGCGGGAGTCCCATAGATACGCAGTATTTT.